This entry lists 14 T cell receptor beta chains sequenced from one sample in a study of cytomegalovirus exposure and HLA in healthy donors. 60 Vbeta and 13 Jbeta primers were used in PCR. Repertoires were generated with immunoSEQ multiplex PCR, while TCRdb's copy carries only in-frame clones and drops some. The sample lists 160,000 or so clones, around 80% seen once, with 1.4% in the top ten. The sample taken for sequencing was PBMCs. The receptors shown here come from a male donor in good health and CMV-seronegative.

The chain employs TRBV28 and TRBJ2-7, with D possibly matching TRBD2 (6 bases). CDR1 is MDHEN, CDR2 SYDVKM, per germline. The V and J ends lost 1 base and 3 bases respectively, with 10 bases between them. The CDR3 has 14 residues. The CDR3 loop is CASSLSQGGYEQYF. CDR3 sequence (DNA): TGTGCCAGCAGTTTATCCCAGGGAGGCTACGAGCAGTACTTC.

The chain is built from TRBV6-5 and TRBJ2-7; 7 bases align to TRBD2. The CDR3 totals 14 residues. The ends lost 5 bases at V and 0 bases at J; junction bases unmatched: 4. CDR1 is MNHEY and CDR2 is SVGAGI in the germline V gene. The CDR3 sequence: CASSPSGSSYEQYF. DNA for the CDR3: TGTGCCAGCAGTCCTAGCGGTAGCTCCTACGAGCAGTACTTC.

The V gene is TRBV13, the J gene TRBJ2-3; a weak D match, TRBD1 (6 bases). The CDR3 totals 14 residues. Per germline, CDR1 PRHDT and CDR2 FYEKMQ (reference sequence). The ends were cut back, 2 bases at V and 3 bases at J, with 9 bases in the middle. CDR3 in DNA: TGTGCCAGCAGCTTAACAGGGATAACAGATACGCAGTATTTT. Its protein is CASSLTGITDTQYF.

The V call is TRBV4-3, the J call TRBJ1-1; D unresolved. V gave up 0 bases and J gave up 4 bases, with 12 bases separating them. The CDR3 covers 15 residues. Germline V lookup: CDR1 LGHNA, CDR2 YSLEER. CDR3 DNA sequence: TGCGCCAGCAGCCAAGATGAGGCGAGGTTCACTGAAGCTTTCTTT. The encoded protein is CASSQDEARFTEAFF.

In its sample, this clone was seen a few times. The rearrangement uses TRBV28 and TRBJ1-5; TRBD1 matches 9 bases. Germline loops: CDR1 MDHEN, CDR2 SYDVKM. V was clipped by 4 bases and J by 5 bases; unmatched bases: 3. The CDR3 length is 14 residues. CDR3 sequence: CASSSGQGDQPQHF. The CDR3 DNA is TGTGCCAGCAGTTCGGGACAGGGTGATCAGCCCCAGCATTTT. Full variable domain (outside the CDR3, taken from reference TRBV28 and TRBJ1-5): DVKVTQSSRYLVKRTGEKVFLECVQDMDHENMFWYRQDPGLGLRLIYFSYDVKMKEKGDIPEGYSVSREKKERFSLILESASTNQTSMYLCASSSGQGDQPQHFGDGTRLSIL.

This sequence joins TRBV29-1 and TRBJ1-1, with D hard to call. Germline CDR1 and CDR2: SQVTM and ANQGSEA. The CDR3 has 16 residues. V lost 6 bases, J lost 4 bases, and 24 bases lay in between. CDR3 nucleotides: TGCAGCGTCCGATCGACCGGAGAAGGATTGTTCACTGAAGCTTTCTTT. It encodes CSVRSTGEGLFTEAFF.

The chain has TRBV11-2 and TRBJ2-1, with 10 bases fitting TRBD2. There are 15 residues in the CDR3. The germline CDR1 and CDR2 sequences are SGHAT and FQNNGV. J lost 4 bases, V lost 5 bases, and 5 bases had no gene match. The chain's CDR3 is CASSTSSGGYNEQFF. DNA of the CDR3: TGTGCCAGCAGCACTTCTAGCGGGGGTTACAATGAGCAGTTCTTC.

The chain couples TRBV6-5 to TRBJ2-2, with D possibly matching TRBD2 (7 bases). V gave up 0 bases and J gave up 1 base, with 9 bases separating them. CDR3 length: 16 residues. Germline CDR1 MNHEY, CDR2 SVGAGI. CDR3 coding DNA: TGTGCCAGCAGTTACTCGGGGGGGCGGAACACCGGGGAGCTGTTTTTT. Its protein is CASSYSGGRNTGELFF.

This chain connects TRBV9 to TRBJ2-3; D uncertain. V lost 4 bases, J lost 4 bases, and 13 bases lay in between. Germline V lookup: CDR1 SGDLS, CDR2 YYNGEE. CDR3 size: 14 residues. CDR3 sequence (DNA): TGTGCCAGCAGCTCCCCCGGGTTCGCAGATACGCAGTATTTT. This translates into CASSSPGFADTQYF.

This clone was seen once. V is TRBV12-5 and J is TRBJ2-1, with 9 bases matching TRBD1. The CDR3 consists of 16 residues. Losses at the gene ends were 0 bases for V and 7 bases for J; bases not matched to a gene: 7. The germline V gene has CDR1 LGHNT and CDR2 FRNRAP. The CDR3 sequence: CASGLVGGDRVNEQFF. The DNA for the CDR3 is TGTGCTAGTGGTTTGGTAGGGGGGGACAGGGTAAATGAGCAGTTCTTC.

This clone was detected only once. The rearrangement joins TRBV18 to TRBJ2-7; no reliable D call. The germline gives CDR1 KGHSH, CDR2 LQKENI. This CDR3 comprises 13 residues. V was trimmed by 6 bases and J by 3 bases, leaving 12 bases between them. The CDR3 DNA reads TGTGCCAGCTCGGAACAGAGAATCTACGAGCAGTACTTC. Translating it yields CASSEQRIYEQYF.

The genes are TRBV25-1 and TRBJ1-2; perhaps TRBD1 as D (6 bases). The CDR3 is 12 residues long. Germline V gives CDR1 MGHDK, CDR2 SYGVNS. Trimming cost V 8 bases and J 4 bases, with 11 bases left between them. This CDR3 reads CASLQGGYGYTF. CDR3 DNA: TGTGCCAGCCTACAGGGCGGCTATGGCTACACCTTC.

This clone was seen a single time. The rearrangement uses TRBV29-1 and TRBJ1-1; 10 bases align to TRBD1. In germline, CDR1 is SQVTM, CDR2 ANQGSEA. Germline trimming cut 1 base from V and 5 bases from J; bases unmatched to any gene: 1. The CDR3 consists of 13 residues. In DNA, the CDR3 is TGCAGCGTTGAAGGGGACAGGGGAACTGAAGCTTTCTTT. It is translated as CSVEGDRGTEAFF.

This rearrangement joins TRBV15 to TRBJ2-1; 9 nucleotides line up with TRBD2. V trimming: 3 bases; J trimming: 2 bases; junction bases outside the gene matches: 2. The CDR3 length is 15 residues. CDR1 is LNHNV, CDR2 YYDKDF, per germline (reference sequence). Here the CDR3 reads CATSRGLAPYNEQFF. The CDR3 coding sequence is TGTGCCACCAGCAGGGGACTAGCCCCCTACAATGAGCAGTTCTTC.